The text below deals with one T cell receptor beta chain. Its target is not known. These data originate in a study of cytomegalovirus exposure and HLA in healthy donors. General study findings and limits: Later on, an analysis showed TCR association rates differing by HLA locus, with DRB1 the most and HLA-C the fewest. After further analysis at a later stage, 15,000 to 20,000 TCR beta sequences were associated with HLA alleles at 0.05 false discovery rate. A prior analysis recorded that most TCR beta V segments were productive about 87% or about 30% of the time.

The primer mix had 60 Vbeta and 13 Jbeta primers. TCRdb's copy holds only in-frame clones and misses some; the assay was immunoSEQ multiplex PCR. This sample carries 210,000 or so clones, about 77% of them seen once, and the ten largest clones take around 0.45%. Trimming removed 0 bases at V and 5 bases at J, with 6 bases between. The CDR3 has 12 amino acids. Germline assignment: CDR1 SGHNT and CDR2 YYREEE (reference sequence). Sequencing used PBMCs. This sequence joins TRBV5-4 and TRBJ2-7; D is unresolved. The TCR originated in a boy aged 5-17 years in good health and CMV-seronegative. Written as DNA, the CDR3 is TGTGCCAGCAGCTTGGGAGAGAACGAGCAGTACTTC. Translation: CASSLGENEQYF.